This T cell receptor (beta chain) was documented in a study of blood T cell repertoires in COVID-19. TCRdb's table, derived via immunoSEQ multiplex PCR, lists solely in-frame clones and lacks some. The table has under 300,000 clones, 75% to 85% seen once. The CDR3 length is 12 residues. Unmatched junction bases numbered 2, after V lost 8 bases and J lost 4 bases. This clone has at least ten counts. Sample: peripheral blood. V gene TRBV12-3 or TRBV12-4 combines with J gene TRBJ2-1; 7 bases map to TRBD2. This TCR was recovered from a woman aged 55-70 years with active or convalescent COVID-19. The CDR3 DNA follows: TGTGCCAGCCGCGGGAGTTACAATGAGCAGTTCTTC. It yields the protein CASRGSYNEQFF.